This T cell receptor beta chain emerged from a study of cytomegalovirus exposure and HLA in healthy donors. Whole-study results and caveats: Excluded: some indistinguishable V segments such as TRBV6-2 and TRBV6-3. Most of the CMV-associated TCR beta chains (in a later analysis) appeared to be HLA-restricted. Cytomegalovirus status was reportedly diagnosed by the classifier with high sensitivity and specificity. There were some public TCRs occurring in many donors, but most TCR sequences were rare.

A word on this clone: Its antigen is as yet unknown.

CDR1 is SQVTM and CDR2 is ANQGSEA in the germline V gene. CDR3 length: 11 amino acids. V lost 5 bases, J lost 3 bases, and 8 bases lay in between. 13 Jbeta primers and 60 Vbeta primers were used for the PCR. TCRdb keeps only in-frame clones here, not all; method: immunoSEQ multiplex PCR. The sample holds some 180,000 clones, roughly 80% seen once. This TCR derives from a woman aged 30 to 39 in good health and CMV-seronegative. This chain links TRBV29-1 with TRBJ2-7, with D unresolved. The specimen sequenced was PBMCs. CDR3 amino acids: CSVSDGYEQYF. The DNA for the CDR3 is TGCAGCGTTAGCGACGGCTACGAGCAGTACTTC.